Listed here are 3 T cell receptor beta chains from one sample, sequenced in a study of cytomegalovirus exposure and HLA in healthy donors. The PCR had 60 Vbeta and 13 Jbeta primers. Libraries were prepared by immunoSEQ multiplex PCR; TCRdb keeps only in-frame clonotypes and omits some of them. The repertoire holds 150,000 to 200,000 clones, with 55% to 70% as singletons. Sequencing was done on a sample of PBMCs. The origin of the receptors is a woman in her 40s in good health and CMV-seropositive.

The V and J genes are TRBV29-1 and TRBJ2-7, with 7 nucleotides matching TRBD1. The CDR3 has 12 residues. CDR1 SQVTM and CDR2 ANQGSEA come from the germline V gene. V gave up 3 bases and J gave up 6 bases; unmatched junction bases: 5. CDR3 in DNA: TGCAGCGTTGACAGGGGGACGAGCGAGCAGTACTTC. This sequence encodes CSVDRGTSEQYF.

The chain uses TRBV2 and TRBJ2-7, with 9 nucleotides matching TRBD2. Germline lookup yields CDR1 SNHLY and CDR2 FYNNEI. Trimming removed 1 base from V and 7 bases from J; junction bases left unmatched: 5. This CDR3 is 14 amino acids long. The CDR3 is CASSEGLAGREQYF. CDR3 bases: TGTGCCAGCAGTGAAGGGCTAGCGGGGAGGGAGCAGTACTTC.

On this clone: Germline is not matched at one junction end, which may reflect a read error. The rearrangement links TRBV7-9 to TRBJ1-1, with D uncertain. There are 10 residues in the CDR3. CDR1 is SEHNR, CDR2 FQNEAQ, per germline (reference sequence). The CDR3 DNA is TGTTCCAGCAGCATACTAGGGGCTTTCTTT. Amino acids: CSSSILGAFF.